The clone carrying this T cell receptor beta chain was seen repeatedly, ten times or more. Its antigen is not identified. This entry is derived from a study of Graves' ophthalmopathy and Graves' hyperthyroidism. General study points: Stable hyperthyroidism and ophthalmopathy were told apart by a 13-signature model, which achieved about 88% sensitivity and approximately 82% specificity.

Active ophthalmopathy (CAS at least 3, NOSPECS at least 4), lasting under 3 months. No donor had other autoimmune disease, uncontrolled infection, pregnancy or lactation. The CDR3 is 14 amino acids. V was cut by 4 bases and J by 1 base, with 10 bases left in between. Germline V gene data show CDR1 as SEHNR and CDR2 as FQNEAQ (reference sequence). As the template, RNA transcripts were used to amplify TCR beta CDR3 regions. Second-round multiplex PCR came after a first-round RT-PCR that employed HTBI primers. TCRdb reanalysed the multiplex PCR reads using MiXCR and keeps one entry per CDR3 protein. The sample records 600,000 to 950,000 distinct CDR3 sequences, roughly 40% being singletons.

The TCR was taken from an adult man with Graves' ophthalmopathy. The rearrangement links TRBV7-9 to TRBJ1-1; D perhaps matches TRBD1 (5 bases). Sequencing used peripheral blood. CDR3 DNA: TGTGCCAGCAGCTCCCCGGGACGGAACACTGAAGCTTTCTTT. Its translation is CASSSPGRNTEAFF. The full variable domain, rest sourced from reference TRBV7-9 and TRBJ1-1, is DTGVSQNPRHKITKRGQNVTFRCDPISEHNRLYWYRQTLGQGPEFLTYFQNEAQLEKSRLLSDRFSAERPKGSFSTLEIQRTEQGDSAMYLCASSSPGRNTEAFFGQGTRLTVV.